The T cell receptor beta chain under discussion was sequenced for a study of T cell changes during pregnancy in multiple sclerosis. Profiling relied on immunoSEQ multiplex PCR, and the TCRdb table lists in-frame clones only, not all of them. This sample carries tens of thousands of clones, around 96% of them seen once, and the ten largest clones take approximately 2.3%. The CDR3 runs to 11 residues. V lost 4 bases and J 10 bases, leaving 9 bases between the germline ends. Germline lookup yields CDR1 LGHNA and CDR2 YNFKEQ. The sequencing used CD8+ T cells from peripheral blood mononuclear cells, collected after pregnancy. This clonotype was obtained from a female donor with multiple sclerosis, enrolled in a pregnancy study. V is TRBV4-2 and J is TRBJ2-3; D call uncertain. In DNA, the CDR3 is TGTGCCAGCAGCCCCACACCTGCGCAGTATTTT. This encodes CASSPTPAQYF.